This paragraph reports one T cell receptor (beta chain). Its target is not known. The sample is drawn from a study of regulatory T cells in long-lasting Graves disease. Noted time point: persistent/refractory GD, antithyroid drugs over 5 years with positive TRAb. PBMC RNA was the source of the TCR library. The study's findings and limits: Persistent cases favored TRBV28, TRBJ1-2 and TRBJ2-5.

The TCR beta library used iRepertoire HTBI primers with Arm-PCR amplification of CDR3. TCRdb independently ran MiXCR on the multiplex PCR reads; one entry per CDR3 protein. This table holds 350,000 to 450,000 distinct CDR3 sequences, approximately 25% found once. The V gene's germline CDR1 is SGDLS and CDR2 YYNGEE. The CDR3 is 15 residues long. Trimming removed 0 bases from V and 4 bases from J, with 10 bases in between. The source is a woman in her thirties or forties with Graves disease. Sequences were derived from peripheral blood mononuclear cells (PBMCs), sampled when the disease was refractory, from a patient treated with antithyroid drugs. The rearrangement uses TRBV9 and TRBJ2-2; no definite D call. The CDR3 loop reads CASSVDSSSTGELFF. CDR3 nucleotide sequence: TGTGCCAGCAGCGTAGATAGTAGTTCCACCGGGGAGCTGTTTTTT.